This T cell receptor beta chain was recorded in a study of T cells in Graves' hyperthyroidism and ophthalmopathy. Amplification yielded TCR beta CDR3 regions, with RNA transcripts as the source. TCR CDR3 underwent first-round RT-PCR with the HTBI primer set. Each CDR3 protein is one row after TCRdb ran MiXCR on the multiplex PCR reads. The sample lists about 280,000 distinct CDR3 sequences, 25% to 30% seen once, with 25% to 30% in the top ten. Newly diagnosed patients aged 18 to 65 had hyperthyroidism of under 2 months' duration. Germline V gene data show CDR1 as DFQATT and CDR2 as SNEGSKA (reference sequence). The CDR3 is 13 residues long. J was trimmed by 5 bases and V by 4 bases; bases with no gene match: 5. Overall study findings and caveats: In the blood, most expanded thyroid clonotypes above 0.001 appeared as well.

This clonotype was seen ten or more times. Its antigen is still unknown. Sequenced material: blood. This clonotype was sampled from a man aged 40-55 years with Graves' hyperthyroidism that later progressed to Graves' ophthalmopathy. V usage is TRBV20-1 and J usage is TRBJ2-7, with 10 positions matching TRBD2. The CDR3 reads CSAIGLADNEQYF. CDR3 DNA sequence: TGCAGTGCTATAGGACTAGCGGACAACGAGCAGTACTTC.